A selection of T cell receptor beta chains follows, all from one sample in a study of tumor and adjacent non-tumor tissue in lung cancer. MiXCR, run by TCRdb on the multiplex PCR reads, gives a single entry per CDR3 protein. The table has about 140,000 distinct CDR3 sequences, approximately 66% seen once. Sample: lung tumor tissue. Receptors were obtained from a man between 60 and 75 years old with small cell lung cancer. CDR3s include the opening cysteine and the closing phenylalanine or tryptophan. D genes are given only for firm matches. The listing skips clone size in some rows; elsewhere it reads once, few, many or a size class.

clone_size: -; d_call: -; v_call: TRBV11-2; j_call: TRBJ2-3; cdr3_aa: CASSPLDGRADTQYF; cdr3_nt: TGTGCCAGCAGCCCGCTGGACGGGCGCGCAGATACGCAATATTTT
clone_size: -; d_call: -; v_call: TRBV4-2; j_call: TRBJ2-3; cdr3_aa: CASSPGEGYAWSTDTQYF; cdr3_nt: TGTGCCAGCAGCCCCGGCGAGGGATACGCGTGGAGCACAGATACGCAGTATTTT
clone_size: -; d_call: -; v_call: TRBV28; j_call: TRBJ2-5; cdr3_aa: CACTPWGGKESQYF; cdr3_nt: TGTGCCTGCACACCATGGGGCGGAAAAGAGTCCCAGTACTTC
clone_size: once; d_call: -; v_call: TRBV11-2; j_call: TRBJ2-2; cdr3_aa: CASCRESGRNTGELFF; cdr3_nt: TGTGCCAGCTGCCGCGAGAGCGGGCGGAACACAGGGGAGCTGTTTTTT
clone_size: -; d_call: -; v_call: TRBV12-3/TRBV12-4; j_call: TRBJ2-5; cdr3_aa: CASSYRRDSKLYQETQYF; cdr3_nt: TGTGCCAGCAGCTACCGCCGGGACTCCAAGCTATACCAAGAGACCCAGTACTTC
clone_size: -; d_call: -; v_call: TRBV10-2; j_call: TRBJ2-1; cdr3_aa: CAISGICGLYNEQFF; cdr3_nt: TGCGCCATCAGTGGGATTTGCGGGCTGTACAATGAGCAGTTCTTC
clone_size: -; d_call: TRBD2; v_call: TRBV11-3; j_call: TRBJ2-1; cdr3_aa: CASCLAGGYNEQFF; cdr3_nt: TGTGCCAGCTGCTTAGCGGGGGGATACAATGAACAGTTCTTC
clone_size: -; d_call: -; v_call: TRBV5-4; j_call: TRBJ2-7; cdr3_aa: CASSSYTNGRSEQYF; cdr3_nt: TGTGCCAGCAGCTCCTATACTAACGGGAGAAGCGAGCAGTACTTC
clone_size: -; d_call: TRBD2; v_call: TRBV6-1; j_call: TRBJ2-1; cdr3_aa: CASHLAGAYNEQFF; cdr3_nt: TGTGCCAGCCATCTTGCGGGAGCCTACAATGAGCAGTTCTTC
clone_size: many; d_call: -; v_call: TRBV6-6; j_call: TRBJ2-7; cdr3_aa: CASSYSIFEQYF; cdr3_nt: TGTGCCAGCAGTTACTCGATTTTTGAGCAGTACTTC
clone_size: few; d_call: -; v_call: TRBV12-3/TRBV12-4; j_call: TRBJ1-1; cdr3_aa: CVSRRRDGGTVTEAFF; cdr3_nt: TGTGTCAGCAGAAGACGGGACGGCGGAACGGTCACTGAAGCTTTCTTT
clone_size: -; d_call: TRBD1; v_call: TRBV20-1; j_call: TRBJ1-1; cdr3_aa: CSVNSGQGASRTEAFF; cdr3_nt: TGCAGTGTTAACTCTGGCCAGGGGGCGAGTCGGACTGAAGCTTTTTTT
clone_size: -; d_call: TRBD2; v_call: TRBV4-1; j_call: TRBJ2-2; cdr3_aa: CASSQGRGGLAGSTGELFF; cdr3_nt: TGCGCCAGCAGCCAAGGTCGAGGGGGACTAGCGGGATCCACCGGGGAGCTGTTTTTT
clone_size: -; d_call: -; v_call: TRBV29-1; j_call: TRBJ1-2; cdr3_aa: CSVAHGDYGYTF; cdr3_nt: TGCAGCGTCGCGCATGGCGACTATGGCTACACCTTC
clone_size: medium-sized; d_call: -; v_call: TRBV11-1; j_call: TRBJ1-1; cdr3_aa: CASSHRGTEAFF; cdr3_nt: TGTGCCAGCAGCCATCGGGGCACTGAAGCTTTCTTT
clone_size: -; d_call: TRBD1; v_call: TRBV20-1; j_call: TRBJ1-5; cdr3_aa: CSVRDRGNQPQHF; cdr3_nt: TGCAGTGTCAGGGACAGGGGCAATCAGCCCCAGCATTTT
clone_size: -; d_call: -; v_call: TRBV6-1; j_call: TRBJ2-1; cdr3_aa: CASMFSVPEQFF; cdr3_nt: TGTGCCAGCATGTTTAGCGTTCCTGAGCAGTTCTTC
clone_size: -; d_call: -; v_call: TRBV6-6; j_call: TRBJ2-3; cdr3_aa: CAGSYSADTQYF; cdr3_nt: TGTGCCGGCAGTTACTCGGCGGATACGCAGTATTTT
clone_size: -; d_call: TRBD2; v_call: TRBV29-1; j_call: TRBJ2-2; cdr3_aa: CSVELAGAHTGELFF; cdr3_nt: TGCAGCGTTGAACTAGCGGGAGCACACACCGGGGAGCTGTTTTTT
clone_size: many; d_call: -; v_call: TRBV20-1; j_call: TRBJ2-4; cdr3_aa: CSASDGLAKNIQYF; cdr3_nt: TGCAGTGCTTCGGACGGACTAGCCAAAAACATTCAGTACTTC
clone_size: many; d_call: -; v_call: TRBV6-1; j_call: TRBJ1-2; cdr3_aa: CASSDLIGGYTF; cdr3_nt: TGTGCCAGCAGTGACCTAATCGGGGGCTACACCTTC
clone_size: -; d_call: -; v_call: TRBV11-2; j_call: TRBJ2-1; cdr3_aa: CASDRGLSGEGRREQFF; cdr3_nt: TGTGCCAGCGACAGGGGACTATCGGGAGAAGGTCGGCGCGAGCAGTTCTTC
clone_size: few; d_call: -; v_call: TRBV18; j_call: TRBJ2-6; cdr3_aa: CASSPQIGGANVLTF; cdr3_nt: TGTGCCAGCTCACCACAGATAGGAGGGGCCAACGTCCTGACTTTC
clone_size: once; d_call: TRBD2; v_call: TRBV11-3; j_call: TRBJ2-1; cdr3_aa: CASSLDWSSGRPGEEFF; cdr3_nt: TGTGCCAGTAGCTTAGACTGGTCTAGCGGGAGGCCGGGTGAGGAGTTCTTC
clone_size: -; d_call: -; v_call: TRBV30; j_call: TRBJ2-2; cdr3_aa: CACTDGRLGANTGELLF; cdr3_nt: TGTGCCTGCACGGATGGACGACTTGGAGCGAACACCGGGGAGCTGTTATTC
clone_size: -; d_call: TRBD2; v_call: TRBV4-1; j_call: TRBJ2-7; cdr3_aa: CASSQASGRGPYEQYF; cdr3_nt: TGCGCCAGCAGCCAGGCTAGCGGGAGGGGTCCCTACGAGCAGTACTTC
clone_size: medium-sized; d_call: -; v_call: TRBV6-6; j_call: TRBJ2-7; cdr3_aa: CASSYEAYEQYF; cdr3_nt: TGTGCCAGCAGTTACGAGGCGTACGAGCAGTACTTC
clone_size: -; d_call: TRBD2; v_call: TRBV20-1; j_call: TRBJ2-7; cdr3_aa: CNARSGRCSYEQYF; cdr3_nt: TGCAATGCCCGTAGCGGGAGGTGTTCCTACGAGCAGTACTTC
clone_size: -; d_call: TRBD2; v_call: TRBV11-2; j_call: TRBJ2-2; cdr3_aa: CASSLRASSISGKLFF; cdr3_nt: TGCGCCAGCAGCTTAAGGGCCTCAAGTATTAGCGGGAAGCTGTTTTTT
clone_size: few; d_call: -; v_call: TRBV6-5; j_call: TRBJ1-2; cdr3_aa: CASSYLRGNNYGYTF; cdr3_nt: TGTGCCAGCAGTTACTTGAGGGGAAATAACTATGGCTACACCTTC
clone_size: -; d_call: -; v_call: TRBV4-2; j_call: TRBJ1-2; cdr3_aa: CASSQELIVDYDYTF; cdr3_nt: TGTGCCAGCAGCCAAGAATTGATAGTGGACTATGACTACACCTTC
clone_size: many; d_call: -; v_call: TRBV29-1; j_call: TRBJ2-1; cdr3_aa: CSAGSGRYNEQFF; cdr3_nt: TGCAGCGCGGGTAGCGGACGGTACAATGAGCAGTTCTTC
clone_size: -; d_call: TRBD2; v_call: TRBV20-1; j_call: TRBJ2-1; cdr3_aa: CSASILAANSYNERFF; cdr3_nt: TGCAGTGCTAGCATACTAGCGGCAAACTCCTACAATGAGCGGTTCTTC
clone_size: -; d_call: TRBD2; v_call: TRBV4-2; j_call: TRBJ2-5; cdr3_aa: CVSTPGLASEETQYF; cdr3_nt: TGTGTCAGCACCCCAGGACTAGCTAGCGAAGAGACCCAGTATTTC
clone_size: -; d_call: -; v_call: TRBV11-3; j_call: TRBJ2-2; cdr3_aa: CVSSPRRASGLGGELFF; cdr3_nt: TGTGTCAGCAGCCCTCGTCGGGCGTCTGGTTTGGGCGGGGAGCTGTTTTTT
clone_size: few; d_call: -; v_call: TRBV5-4; j_call: TRBJ2-5; cdr3_aa: CASNRGGETQYF; cdr3_nt: TGTGCCAGTAACAGGGGAGGGGAGACCCAGTACTTC
clone_size: once; d_call: -; v_call: TRBV11-2; j_call: TRBJ1-1; cdr3_aa: CTCSLNTEAFF; cdr3_nt: TGTACCTGCAGCTTGAACACTGAAGCTTTCTTT
clone_size: -; d_call: -; v_call: TRBV5-1; j_call: TRBJ2-1; cdr3_aa: CASSEDTTYNEQFF; cdr3_nt: TGCGCCAGCAGCGAGGATACAACCTACAATGAGCAGTTCTTC
clone_size: -; d_call: -; v_call: TRBV12-3/TRBV12-4; j_call: TRBJ1-6; cdr3_aa: CASSRQRGPLHF; cdr3_nt: TGTGCCAGCAGTCGACAGAGGGGGCCCCTCCACTTT
clone_size: few; d_call: -; v_call: TRBV20-1; j_call: TRBJ2-3; cdr3_aa: CNASGDLRNADTQYF; cdr3_nt: TGCAATGCTAGTGGGGATCTGAGAAATGCAGATACACAGTATTTT